The 3 T cell receptor beta chains below all came from one sample that was sequenced in a study of T cell responses to AZD1222 COVID-19 vaccine. Libraries were prepared by immunoSEQ multiplex PCR; TCRdb keeps only in-frame clonotypes and omits some of them. The data show around 150,000 clones, almost 85% seen once. The source was peripheral blood, collected 28 days after the second dose of the MenACWY control vaccine. All receptors derive from an adult who received the MenACWY meningococcal vaccine as a control.

The chain combines TRBV3-1 (or the pseudogene TRBV3-2) with TRBJ1-3; D is undetermined. CDR3 length equals 15 residues. V was clipped by 1 base and J by 0 bases, with 7 bases between them. CDR1 and CDR2 from the germline V gene are LGHDT and YNNKEL (reference sequence). CDR3 sequence (DNA): TGTGCCAGCAGCCAAGCACGCGGCTCTGGAAACACCATATATTTT. The encoded protein is CASSQARGSGNTIYF.

V is TRBV9 and J is TRBJ1-6; 9 nucleotides align to TRBD1. The CDR3 totals 15 residues. The germline V gene encodes CDR1 SGDLS and CDR2 YYNGEE. After removal of 0 bases from V and 7 bases from J, the junction contained 2 bases not matched to a gene. The CDR3 loop reads CASSVGTGGNSPLHF. The DNA for the CDR3 is TGTGCCAGCAGCGTAGGTACAGGGGGCAATTCACCCCTCCACTTT.

This chain connects TRBV18 to TRBJ1-2; no clear D gene. Germline V gene sequence: CDR1 KGHSH, CDR2 LQKENI. V was pared by 2 bases and J by 1 base, with 8 bases between. This CDR3 contains 14 residues. In DNA, the CDR3 is TGTGCCAGCTCACCATTAACAGATAACTATGGCTACACCTTC. It is translated as CASSPLTDNYGYTF.